These 29 T cell receptor beta chains share one sample of origin, sequenced in a study of T cell clonality in common variable immunodeficiency. Profiled with immunoSEQ multiplex PCR; TCRdb holds only in-frame clones, not every one. This sample comprises approximately 42,000 clones, none seen once only. Sequenced material: peripheral blood mononuclear cells. These receptors were taken from a person between 18 and 75 years old in good health.

In this sample, this clone turned up many times. The read terminates 3 residues before the CDR3 end, so the remaining end is supplied by the germline J gene. This chain links TRBV20-1 with TRBJ2-2; D is possibly TRBD1 (6 bases). The CDR3 is 14 residues long. Germline CDR1 DFQATT, CDR2 SNEGSKA (reference sequence). CDR3 bases read: TGCAGTGCCGAACCAGGGGCGACTAATGAAAAG. The encoded protein is CSAEPGATNEK. The entire CDR3 sequence reads CSAEPGATNEKLFF.

This clone has a count of ten or more. The read halts 3 residues ahead of the CDR3 end, with the missing end drawn from the germline J gene. The chain carries TRBV28 and TRBJ2-1; D might be TRBD2 (6 bases). This CDR3 has 14 residues. Deletions cut 3 bases from V and 0 bases from J, with 6 bases between. Germline V gene data show CDR1 as MDHEN and CDR2 as SYDVKM. The CDR3 is CASSFGGSYNEQFF. Partial CDR3 DNA: TGTGCCAGCAGTTTCGGGGGCTCCTACAATGAG.

This clone came up many times. At one end the junction does not follow the germline gene, possibly because of a read error. Coverage ceases 3 residues before the CDR3 finishes, and the germline J gene fills in the end. This rearrangement joins TRBV4-2 to TRBJ2-5, with 11 nucleotides matching TRBD2. The CDR3 is made up of 17 amino acids. CDR1 is LGHNA and CDR2 is YNFKEQ in the germline V gene. The sequenced part of the CDR3 DNA is TGCGCCAGCAGCCAAGGCATAACCGGGACTAGCGGTGAGACC. Protein sequence: CASSQGITGTSGET. The whole CDR3 reads CASSQGITGTSGETQYF.

This clone was detected a few times. One end of the junction is discordant with germline, which a read error may explain. Coverage ceases 3 residues before the CDR3 finishes, and the germline J gene fills in the end. Other DNA variants within this sample encode the same CDR3. The chain combines TRBV6-1 with TRBJ1-3, with TRBD1 matching over 7 bases. From germline, CDR1 is MNHNS and CDR2 SASEGT. This CDR3 region has 17 residues. Incomplete CDR3 DNA: TGTGCCAGCAGTGAAGCGGGCAGGGGGAGGGCTGGAAACACA. It codes for CASSEAGRGRAGNT. From start to end, the CDR3 is CASSEAGRGRAGNTIYF.

This clone was observed at least ten times. The read ends 3 residues shy of where the CDR3 ends; the end is completed using the germline J gene. The V and J genes are TRBV2 and TRBJ1-2; 8 bases fit TRBD1. Unmatched junction bases numbered 6, after V lost 5 bases and J lost 7 bases. The CDR3 contains 13 residues. Germline V gene data show CDR1 as SNHLY and CDR2 as FYNNEI. This CDR3 is CASSTGGIGGYTF. The part of the CDR3 DNA that was read is TGTGCCAGCAGTACAGGGGGGATCGGTGGC.

The table lists this clone with many counts. The missing CDR3 end, 3 residues past where the read stops, is filled in from the germline J gene. The genes are TRBV20-1 and TRBJ2-5, with D hard to call. The V gene's germline CDR1 is DFQATT and CDR2 SNEGSKA (reference sequence). CDR3 size: 11 residues. The part of the CDR3 DNA that was read is TGCAGCTGTGGGCTCCAAGAGACC. It translates to CSCGLQET. The whole CDR3 is CSCGLQETQYF.

At least ten counts were recorded for this clone. The read finishes 3 residues shy of the CDR3 end, and the germline J gene is used to complete it. The chain joins TRBV10-3 to TRBJ1-5, with TRBD1 identical over 8 bases. V lost 8 bases to trimming and J lost 0 bases; unmatched junction nucleotides: 9. Germline CDR1 ENHRY, CDR2 SYGVKD. This CDR3 has 16 amino acids. The part of the CDR3 DNA that was read is TGTGCCATCGGAGGCAGGGGGCCTGATAGCAATCAGCCC. This encodes CAIGGRGPDSNQP. The full CDR3 protein reads CAIGGRGPDSNQPQHF.

This clone was observed many times. The read ends 3 residues shy of where the CDR3 ends; the end is completed using the germline J gene. This chain connects TRBV5-1 to TRBJ2-5; 8 bases align to TRBD2. The germline gives CDR1 SGHRS, CDR2 YFSETQ. This CDR3 spans 14 amino acids. The V gene end was trimmed by 1 base and the J gene end by 3 bases; junction bases not matched to a gene: 2. Incomplete CDR3 DNA: TGCGCCAGCAGCTTGAGTAGCGGGAAAGAGACC. It encodes CASSLSSGKET. In full, the CDR3 reads CASSLSSGKETQYF.

This clone was counted ten times or more. The CDR3 end lies 3 residues beyond the end of the read and is filled in from the germline J gene. The chain is built from TRBV12-3 or TRBV12-4 and TRBJ2-3; 12 bases match TRBD2. Germline trimming cut 3 bases from V and 4 bases from J; bases unmatched to any gene: 11. This CDR3 region has 18 residues. The sequenced part of the CDR3 DNA is TGTGCCAGCAGTTTTCCCCAGACTAGCGGGAGTGTCTCAGATACG. It encodes CASSFPQTSGSVSDT. From start to end, the CDR3 is CASSFPQTSGSVSDTQYF.

The sample holds many counts of this clone. The read is 3 residues too short to cover the CDR3 end, so that end is filled in from the germline J gene. V gene TRBV5-1 combines with J gene TRBJ2-5; TRBD2 is a possible D gene (7 bases). CDR3 length equals 15 residues. The germline V gene encodes CDR1 SGHRS and CDR2 YFSETQ. Trimming took off 4 bases at V and 5 bases at J, with 18 bases between the two ends. CDR3 DNA, as far as it was read: TGCGCCAGCAGCCCTGAGGGGGGGCTTTGGGAGACC. The encoded protein is CASSPEGGLWET. The full-length CDR3 reads as CASSPEGGLWETQYF.

This clone was found many times. The read ends 3 residues early relative to the CDR3; the germline J gene fills the gap. The V gene is TRBV20-1, the J gene TRBJ1-5, with 12 positions matching TRBD1. Germline values: CDR1 DFQATT, CDR2 SNEGSKA (reference sequence). J was trimmed by 1 base and V by 5 bases; bases with no gene match: 12. The CDR3 contains 18 residues. CDR3 in amino acids: CSAYSPGQGARSNQPQHF. Incomplete CDR3 DNA: TGCAGTGCTTATTCCCCGGGACAGGGGGCAAGGAGCAATCAGCCC.

Many counts were recorded for this clone. The read ends 3 residues early relative to the CDR3; the germline J gene fills the gap. V usage is TRBV29-1 and J usage is TRBJ2-2; TRBD1 aligns across 12 bases. With 4 bases clipped from V and 6 bases from J, the junction kept 3 bases outside the gene matches. The CDR3 runs 14 residues. Per the germline V gene, CDR1 is SQVTM and CDR2 is ANQGSEA. The sequenced CDR3 bases are TGCAGCGTTGTAGGGACAGGGGGCCCCGGGGAG. Translated: CSVVGTGGPGE. The full CDR3 protein reads CSVVGTGGPGELFF.

The sample holds many counts of this clone. The read stops 3 residues short of the end of the CDR3; the missing end is completed from the germline J gene. V is TRBV5-1 and J is TRBJ2-1; 9 bases are a match to TRBD1. The CDR3 contains 15 residues. J lost 2 bases, V lost 2 bases, and 2 bases had no gene match. The germline gives CDR1 SGHRS, CDR2 YFSETQ. CDR3 bases read: TGCGCCAGCAGCTTTGACAGGGGGGCCTACAATGAG. Its translation is CASSFDRGAYNE. The full-length CDR3 reads as CASSFDRGAYNEQFF.

In this sample, this clone turned up many times. The read terminates 3 residues before the CDR3 end, so the remaining end is supplied by the germline J gene. The chain carries TRBV28 and TRBJ2-7; possibly TRBD2 for D (7 bases). The ends were cut back, 5 bases at V and 0 bases at J, with 20 bases in the middle. The length of the CDR3 is 17 residues. Germline V gene sequence: CDR1 MDHEN, CDR2 SYDVKM. The CDR3 loop reads CASSPPTGGPSSYEQYF. The CDR3 bases that were read are TGTGCCAGCAGTCCGCCGACCGGGGGGCCCAGCTCCTACGAG.

In its sample, this clone was seen many times. The read gets to within 3 residues of the CDR3 end, and the germline J gene fills in the rest. The V gene is TRBV12-3 or TRBV12-4, the J gene TRBJ2-5, with TRBD2 as a possible D gene (5 bases). V dropped 5 bases and J dropped 4 bases, with 17 bases sitting between them. The CDR3 runs 15 residues. The CDR3 reads CASSPRFSRGETQYF. CDR3 DNA (partial): TGTGCCAGCAGTCCGAGGTTCAGTCGGGGAGAGACC.

As to this clone: Given a much more abundant clone one base away, this may be a read error. The read halts 3 residues ahead of the CDR3 end, with the missing end drawn from the germline J gene. Other nucleotide sequences from this sample produce the same CDR3. The V call is TRBV7-2, the J call TRBJ1-3, with 11 bases matching TRBD1. CDR3 length equals 15 residues. The V gene's germline CDR1 is SGHTA and CDR2 FQGNSA. The sequenced part of the CDR3 DNA is TGTGCCAGCAGCTACGGACAGGGGGCCGGAAACACA. Amino acid sequence: CASSYGQGAGNT. The entire CDR3 sequence reads CASSYGQGAGNTIYF. Variable domain in full (rest from reference TRBV7-2 and TRBJ1-3): GAGVSQSPSNKVTEKGKDVELRCDPISGHTALYWYRQSLGQGLEFLIYFQGNSAPDKSGLPSDRFSAERTGGSVSTLTIQRTQQEDSAVYLCASSYGQGAGNTIYFGEGSWLTVV.

This clone showed up many times. With the read ending 3 residues before the CDR3 end, the germline J gene is used to fill in that end. The chain carries TRBV9 and TRBJ2-5; 7 nucleotides align to TRBD1. Germline CDR1 reads SGDLS; CDR2 reads YYNGEE. Losses at the gene ends were 4 bases for V and 1 base for J; bases not matched to a gene: 10. The CDR3 runs 16 residues. CDR3 bases read: TGTGCCAGCAGCCTCAGACAGGGAACAACCCAAGAGACC. Its protein product is CASSLRQGTTQET. The full-length CDR3 reads as CASSLRQGTTQETQYF.

The sample holds many counts of this clone. The read terminates 3 residues before the CDR3 end, so the remaining end is supplied by the germline J gene. This rearrangement joins TRBV5-1 to TRBJ2-1, with TRBD2 matching 7 bases. CDR1 and CDR2 (germline): SGHRS, YFSETQ. This CDR3 has 15 amino acids. V dropped 4 bases and J dropped 7; count of bases not matched to a gene: 11. The CDR3 reads CASSVTSVKGNEQFF. CDR3 DNA (partial): TGCGCCAGCAGCGTAACTAGCGTGAAGGGGAATGAG.

About this clone itself: The CDR3 end falls 3 residues outside the read, so it is completed with the germline J gene. J is TRBJ1-2 and V is TRBV19; TRBD1 aligns across 7 bases. Looked up from germline, CDR1 is LNHDA and CDR2 is SQIVND (reference sequence). The CDR3 loop spans 14 amino acids. CDR3 in amino acids: CASSLGTATDTYTF. Incomplete CDR3 DNA: TGTGCCAGTAGTCTGGGGACAGCCACAGATACC.

In its sample, this clone was seen many times. Read data end 3 residues before the CDR3 end; the end is taken from the germline J gene. The chain has TRBV9 and TRBJ2-7; D may be TRBD1 (5 bases). The CDR3 is 12 amino acids. The germline V and J ends were trimmed by 0 bases and 6 bases, with 7 bases remaining between them. The V gene's germline CDR1 is SGDLS and CDR2 YYNGEE. The CDR3 DNA, read in part, is TGTGCCAGCAGCGTAGATAGGGGCGAG. Its protein is CASSVDRGE. The whole CDR3 protein is CASSVDRGEQYF.

This clone was seen many times. With the read ending 3 residues before the CDR3 end, the germline J gene is used to fill in that end. The chain recombines TRBV2 with TRBJ1-5; 8 bases are shared with TRBD1. V lost 4 bases to trimming and J lost 6 bases; unmatched junction nucleotides: 8. CDR1 and CDR2 from the germline V gene are SNHLY and FYNNEI. CDR3 length equals 15 residues. CDR3 DNA (partial): TGTGCCAGCAGTGCTAGGGGACAGGTGAGTCAGCCC. Protein: CASSARGQVSQP. The whole CDR3 sequence reads CASSARGQVSQPQHF.

This clone showed up many times. The read comes to an end 3 residues before the CDR3 does, leaving the germline J gene to fill in the end. The chain joins TRBV20-1 to TRBJ2-1; 8 bases match TRBD2. The CDR3 covers 14 residues. Germline trimming cut 3 bases from V and 4 bases from J; bases unmatched to any gene: 5. The germline V gene encodes CDR1 DFQATT and CDR2 SNEGSKA (reference sequence). The CDR3 DNA, read in part, is TGCAGTGCTAGTAGCGGGACCAATTACAATGAG. Translation: CSASSGTNYNE. From start to end, the CDR3 is CSASSGTNYNEQFF.

This clone was recorded many times. CDR3 protein: CSARDRLARGVEQYF. The CDR3 bases that were read are TGCAGTGCTAGAGATCGGCTAGCCCGAGGTGTCGAG. The chain employs TRBV20-1 and TRBJ2-7, with a tentative D call TRBD2 (5 bases). With the read ending 3 residues before the CDR3 end, the germline J gene is used to fill in that end. Germline V gene data show CDR1 as DFQATT and CDR2 as SNEGSKA (reference sequence). With 0 bases removed from V and 6 bases from J, the gap between germline ends came to 18 bases. The CDR3 consists of 15 residues.

To note about this clone: The missing CDR3 end, 3 residues past where the read stops, is filled in from the germline J gene. The rearrangement joins TRBV10-3 to TRBJ2-7, with TRBD1 identical over 8 bases. The CDR3 has 15 amino acids. Germline values: CDR1 ENHRY, CDR2 SYGVKD. The V segment lost 0 bases and the J segment 4 bases; nucleotides outside the gene matches: 5. CDR3 sequence: CAISESLGQGYEQYF. The DNA read from the CDR3 is TGTGCCATCAGTGAGTCGTTAGGACAGGGATACGAG.

The table lists this clone with a few counts. The CDR3 extends 3 residues past the end of the read, so its final part is completed from the germline J gene. The chain employs TRBV7-2 and TRBJ1-2, with D unclear. The CDR3 is made up of 13 amino acids. The germline V gene has CDR1 SGHTA and CDR2 FQGNSA. Incomplete CDR3 DNA: TGTGCCAGCAGCTTAGCGGTTAGCAATGAC. Its protein is CASSLAVSND. The full-length CDR3 reads as CASSLAVSNDYTF.

This clone was seen ten or more times. The CDR3 end lies 3 residues beyond the end of the read and is filled in from the germline J gene. This chain uses TRBV28 with TRBJ2-7, with D perhaps matching TRBD2 (5 bases). This CDR3 has 12 amino acids. Germline V gene data show CDR1 as MDHEN and CDR2 as SYDVKM. The ends were cut back, 6 bases at V and 6 bases at J, with 12 bases in the middle. The CDR3 sequence is CASRLVNSEQYF. CDR3 DNA, as far as it was read: TGTGCCAGCAGACTAGTGAACAGCGAG. The entire variable domain, with the rest obtained from reference TRBV28 and TRBJ2-7, is as follows: DVKVTQSSRYLVKRTGEKVFLECVQDMDHENMFWYRQDPGLGLRLIYFSYDVKMKEKGDIPEGYSVSREKKERFSLILESASTNQTSMYLCASRLVNSEQYFGPGTRLTVT.

This clone was seen many times. Sequencing ends 3 residues short of the CDR3 end; the germline J gene provides the rest. This chain uses TRBV18 with TRBJ2-1, with 11 bases lining up with TRBD2. Germline trimming cut 0 bases from V and 4 bases from J; bases unmatched to any gene: 5. This CDR3 has 17 amino acids. Germline lookup yields CDR1 KGHSH and CDR2 LQKENI. CDR3 DNA, as far as it was read: TGTGCCAGCTCACCACCGACTAGCGGGACTTCTTACAATGAG. Protein product: CASSPPTSGTSYNE. The full CDR3 is CASSPPTSGTSYNEQFF.

At least ten counts were recorded for this clone. The read finishes 3 residues shy of the CDR3 end, and the germline J gene is used to complete it. The gene calls are TRBV28 and TRBJ2-7, with 7 bases identical to TRBD1. V trimming: 3 bases; J trimming: 3 bases; junction bases outside the gene matches: 2. There are 13 residues in the CDR3. Germline V lookup: CDR1 MDHEN, CDR2 SYDVKM. The sequenced CDR3 bases are TGTGCCAGCAGTTTGCCAGGGGGCTACGAG. It yields the protein CASSLPGGYE. The whole CDR3 protein is CASSLPGGYEQYF.

This clone has at least ten counts. The CDR3 end is not reached by the read, which stops 3 residues before it; the germline J gene fills it in. The chain carries TRBV5-5 and TRBJ1-4; 8 bases line up with TRBD1. The CDR3 consists of 15 residues. V shed 0 bases, J shed 7 bases, and the junction held 5 bases outside the gene matches. From germline, CDR1 is SGHKS and CDR2 YYEKEE (reference sequence). CDR3 DNA (partial): TGTGCCAGCAGCTTGGAGGACAGGGTTACTGAAAAA. It yields the protein CASSLEDRVTEK. The CDR3 in its entirety is CASSLEDRVTEKLFF.